The 26 T cell receptor beta chains below were found in one sample sequenced in a study of blood T cell repertoires in COVID-19. Libraries were prepared by immunoSEQ multiplex PCR; TCRdb keeps only in-frame clonotypes and omits some of them. This table has around 290,000 clones, 80% to 95% appearing once. Sequenced material: PBMCs or T cells enriched from blood (not recorded which). Every receptor here comes from a woman in her thirties who had recovered from COVID-19.

The genes are TRBV21-1 and TRBJ2-1; no DNA check was done on the table's D call, TRBD2. TRBV21-1 is listed as a pseudogene. CDR3 length: 16 residues. As DNA, the CDR3 is TGTGCCAGCAGCATTATAGCGGGAGGGCCGGGCAATGAGCAGTTCTTC. This sequence encodes CASSIIAGGPGNEQFF.

V and J are TRBV7-6 and TRBJ1-3; possible D gene TRBD1, 5 bases. CDR1 and CDR2 (germline): SGHVS, FNYEAQ. The CDR3 loop spans 16 amino acids. Trimming stripped 1 base from V and 0 bases from J, with 10 bases between. The CDR3 is CASSLELTGSGNTIYF. DNA of the CDR3: TGTGCCAGCAGCTTAGAGCTCACAGGCTCTGGAAACACCATATATTTT.

The chain employs TRBV5-6 and TRBJ2-7, with a tentative D call TRBD2 (6 bases). CDR1 is SGHDT and CDR2 is YYEEEE in the germline V gene. Between the trimmed V and J ends, which lost 7 bases and 3 bases, there was a span of 11 bases. The CDR3 consists of 12 residues. The CDR3 reads CASYIGGYEQYF. CDR3 in DNA: TGTGCCAGCTATATCGGGGGCTACGAGCAGTACTTC.

The chain links TRBV5-4 to TRBJ2-3; 10 bases match TRBD2. CDR1 and CDR2 (germline): SGHNT, YYREEE (reference sequence). V gave up 0 bases and J gave up 4 bases; unmatched junction bases: 5. The CDR3 has 16 residues. In DNA, the CDR3 is TGTGCCAGCAGCTTGGATCTAGCGGGAGTTGCAGATACGCAGTATTTT. Protein: CASSLDLAGVADTQYF.

The chain couples TRBV15 to TRBJ1-5; D is ambiguous. Germline V gives CDR1 LNHNV, CDR2 YYDKDF (reference sequence). The CDR3 spans 13 residues. Between the trimmed V and J ends, which lost 5 bases and 4 bases, there was a span of 9 bases. DNA for the CDR3: TGTGCCACCAGCCTACAGTTAAATCAGCCCCAGCATTTT. Residues: CATSLQLNQPQHF.

This rearrangement joins TRBV3-1 (or the pseudogene TRBV3-2) to TRBJ1-3; D is perhaps TRBD1 (6 bases). Germline CDR1 is LGHDT and CDR2 is YNNKEL (reference sequence). V shed 2 bases and J shed 0 bases, with 8 bases lying between them. The CDR3 length is 15 residues. CDR3 coding DNA: TGTGCCAGCAGCCAAACAGGGTCCTCTGGAAACACCATATATTTT. Protein product: CASSQTGSSGNTIYF.

The chain couples TRBV19 to TRBJ2-2; 11 positions match TRBD2. J gave up 0 bases and V 1 base, and 4 bases lay outside the gene matches. This CDR3 has 18 amino acids. Germline CDR1 and CDR2: LNHDA and SQIVND (reference sequence). As DNA, the CDR3 is TGTGCCAGTAGTATAGGACTAGCGGGACAAGCGAACACCGGGGAGCTGTTTTTT. Translated: CASSIGLAGQANTGELFF.

The chain uses TRBV9 and TRBJ1-2; the D gene is possibly TRBD1 (6 bases). This CDR3 region has 13 residues. The germline V gene encodes CDR1 SGDLS and CDR2 YYNGEE. Between the trimmed V and J ends, which lost 5 bases and 2 bases, there was a span of 10 bases. This chain's CDR3 is CASSVDSNYGYTF. The CDR3, as DNA: TGTGCCAGCAGTGTGGACAGCAACTATGGCTACACCTTC.

The chain is built from TRBV27 and TRBJ1-1, with 8 bases fitting TRBD1. In germline, CDR1 is MNHEY, CDR2 SMNVEV (reference sequence). The CDR3 consists of 15 residues. Trimming cost V 5 bases and J 1 base; bases outside gene matches: 6. Here the CDR3 reads CASSLRTGRNTEAFF. The CDR3 coding sequence is TGTGCCAGCAGTCTCCGGACAGGGCGGAACACTGAAGCTTTCTTT.

The chain recombines TRBV24-1 with TRBJ2-1, with a possible D match to TRBD2 (6 bases). The CDR3 is 15 residues long. Trimming removed 4 bases from V and 5 bases from J, with 14 bases in between. Per germline, CDR1 KGHDR and CDR2 SFDVKD. The CDR3 region is CATSEPGLGNNEQFF. CDR3 nucleotide sequence: TGTGCCACCAGTGAACCGGGACTGGGCAACAATGAGCAGTTCTTC.

The V and J genes are TRBV27 and TRBJ1-6; 11 bases agree with TRBD1. This CDR3 has 15 residues. The ends lost 5 bases at V and 9 bases at J; junction bases unmatched: 6. Germline lookup yields CDR1 MNHEY and CDR2 SMNVEV (reference sequence). The CDR3 is CASSAGQGEVSPLHF. The CDR3 DNA reads as TGTGCCAGCAGTGCGGGACAGGGGGAAGTTTCACCCCTCCACTTT.

Here the CDR3 DNA reads TGTGCCAGCAGTTTTAACGGAGGATTAGAAGCTTTCTTT. It specifies CASSFNGGLEAFF. The genes are TRBV27 and TRBJ1-1, with D unresolved. The germline CDR1 and CDR2 sequences are MNHEY and SMNVEV (reference sequence). There are 13 residues in the CDR3. Between the trimmed V and J ends, which lost 3 bases and 8 bases, there was a span of 13 bases.

The chain employs TRBV4-1 and TRBJ2-1, with TRBD1 matching 7 bases. The CDR3 length is 17 residues. V was pared by 2 bases and J by 0 bases, with 7 bases of the junction left unmatched. Germline loops: CDR1 MGHRA, CDR2 YSYEKL. CDR3 amino acids: CASSQLPTGSSYNEQFF. DNA for the CDR3: TGCGCCAGCAGCCAATTACCGACAGGGAGCTCCTACAATGAGCAGTTCTTC.

This clone was seen once. This chain links TRBV28 with TRBJ1-1, with 7 bases lining up with TRBD1. Germline CDR1 reads MDHEN; CDR2 reads SYDVKM. V trimming: 5 bases; J trimming: 2 bases; junction bases outside the gene matches: 2. This CDR3 region has 13 residues. This chain's CDR3 is CASSPGGNTEAFF. The CDR3 coding sequence is TGTGCCAGCAGTCCAGGGGGTAACACTGAAGCTTTCTTT.

This chain uses TRBV7-8 with TRBJ2-1, with a possible D match to TRBD2 (6 bases). The length of the CDR3 is 14 residues. The V end was cut by 5 bases, the J end by 7 bases, with 15 bases between. Germline V CDR1 and CDR2: SGHVS, FQNEAQ. CDR3 in DNA: TGTGCCAGCAGCCCGACGGGGGTTGCAAATGAGCAGTTCTTC. As protein: CASSPTGVANEQFF.

This clone occurred many times. The genes are TRBV7-9 and TRBJ2-3, with TRBD1 matching over 7 bases. With V trimmed by 5 bases and J by 5 bases, 16 bases remained unmatched. Germline CDR1 is SEHNR and CDR2 is FQNEAQ (reference sequence). This CDR3 is built from 17 residues. The CDR3 region has the DNA TGTGCCAGCAGCACCCGACGACAGGGTAGTCACGTAGATACGCAGTATTTT. Translation: CASSTRRQGSHVDTQYF.

V gene TRBV6-5 combines with J gene TRBJ1-1; perhaps TRBD1 as D (6 bases). The CDR3 extends over 15 amino acids. The germline V gene has CDR1 MNHEY and CDR2 SVGAGI. Trimming took 10 bases from V and 0 from J, leaving 18 bases between them. Here the CDR3 DNA reads TGTGCCACCAAATGGGGGGGCCTTTTGAACACTGAAGCTTTCTTT. Amino acid sequence: CATKWGGLLNTEAFF.

The J gene is TRBJ2-3, the V gene TRBV12-5; 7 positions match TRBD1. The trim removed 6 bases at V and 1 base at J, leaving 1 base unmatched. The CDR3 spans 13 residues. In germline, CDR1 is LGHNT, CDR2 FRNRAP. This chain's CDR3 is CASGGGRTDTQYF. The DNA of the CDR3 is TGTGCTAGTGGAGGGGGCCGCACAGATACGCAGTATTTT.

The V call is TRBV28, the J call TRBJ1-4; a weak D match, TRBD1 (6 bases). V dropped 5 bases and J dropped 11 bases, with 12 bases sitting between them. The germline gives CDR1 MDHEN, CDR2 SYDVKM. The CDR3 length is 12 residues. CDR3 residues: CASSPPGVKLFF. The CDR3 DNA is TGTGCCAGCAGTCCGCCAGGGGTTAAACTGTTTTTT.

The chain is built from TRBV7-9 and TRBJ2-5; 9 nucleotides match TRBD1. This CDR3 is 16 amino acids long. The V segment lost 4 bases and the J segment 4 bases; nucleotides outside the gene matches: 10. The germline V gene has CDR1 SEHNR and CDR2 FQNEAQ (reference sequence). CDR3 sequence: CASSSIWTGATETQYF. CDR3 bases: TGTGCCAGCAGCTCGATCTGGACAGGGGCGACAGAGACCCAGTACTTC.

In its sample, this clone was seen a few times. J is TRBJ2-7 and V is TRBV21-1; the DNA was not compared with TRBD1, the D call given in the table. TRBV21-1 is an annotated pseudogene. The CDR3 has 9 amino acids. Here the CDR3 DNA reads TGTGCAGGGGCGTACGAGCAGTACTTC. Protein product: CAGAYEQYF.

The CDR3 DNA reads TGTGCCAGCAGCTTTTCGACAGGGCGCGGCACTGAAGCTTTCTTT. Protein sequence: CASSFSTGRGTEAFF. This sequence joins TRBV11-2 and TRBJ1-1, with 7 bases identical to TRBD1. The CDR3 loop spans 15 amino acids. The junction had 8 bases not matched to a gene; V was cut back by 3 bases and J by 4 bases. Germline values: CDR1 SGHAT, CDR2 FQNNGV.

The V gene is TRBV27, the J gene TRBJ2-2; a possible D gene is TRBD2 (6 bases). The germline V and J ends were trimmed by 6 bases and 6 bases, with 23 bases remaining between them. The CDR3 length is 17 residues. Germline loops: CDR1 MNHEY, CDR2 SMNVEV (reference sequence). This CDR3 is CASRSGGRPYDPGELFF. Written as DNA, the CDR3 is TGTGCCAGCAGGTCGGGTGGGAGGCCATATGATCCCGGGGAGCTGTTTTTT.

The genes are TRBV4-1 and TRBJ1-5; TRBD1 is a possible D gene (5 bases). Between the trimmed V and J ends, which lost 0 bases and 4 bases, there was a span of 10 bases. The CDR3 length is 15 residues. Germline V gene sequence: CDR1 MGHRA, CDR2 YSYEKL. As DNA, the CDR3 is TGCGCCAGCAGCCAAGAGGAAGGGGTTAATCAGCCCCAGCATTTT. Encoded protein: CASSQEEGVNQPQHF.

CDR3 sequence reads: CASSSYERNEQFF. The DNA of the CDR3 is TGTGCCAGCAGCTCGTACGAACGGAATGAGCAGTTCTTC. This rearrangement joins TRBV7-3 to TRBJ2-1, with D uncertain. This CDR3 comprises 13 residues. Trimming removed 4 bases from V and 7 bases from J, with 11 bases in between. The germline V gene has CDR1 SGHTA and CDR2 FQGTGA.

This rearrangement joins TRBV4-1 to TRBJ2-5; 13 bases fit TRBD2. Per the germline V gene, CDR1 is MGHRA and CDR2 is YSYEKL. This CDR3 comprises 17 residues. V trimming: 2 bases; J trimming: 1 base; junction bases outside the gene matches: 4. The CDR3 protein is CASSQTGLAGLQETQYF. In nucleotides, the CDR3 is TGCGCCAGCAGCCAAACGGGACTAGCGGGACTCCAAGAGACCCAGTACTTC.